This TCR beta chain was observed in a study of T-cell reconstitution after alpha-beta-depleted transplantation in children. Preparing the TCRbeta library involved the use of unique molecular identifiers. In TCRdb, the PCR reads were re-called with MiXCR into one record per CDR3 protein. The table records approximately 590,000 distinct CDR3 sequences, under 12% of them present only once. The germline V gene encodes CDR1 SGHAT and CDR2 FQNNGV. V gave up 4 bases and J gave up 1 base; unmatched junction bases: 8. This CDR3 is built from 16 residues. This clonotype was seen only a few times. The chain has TRBV11-2 and TRBJ2-3; 7 nucleotides agree with TRBD2. The source was PBMCs from the stem cell graft donor, collected from the stem cell graft. This clonotype was obtained from a human donor who donated a stem cell graft to a child with acute myeloid leukemia. In nucleotides, the CDR3 is TGTGCCAGCAGCTCTAGTCGGCTAGCGGGCACAGATACGCAGTATTTT. The encoded protein is CASSSSRLAGTDTQYF.